This TCR beta chain appears in the sequencing data of a study of CD8+ T cells in alopecia areata. On the study more broadly: Among treated patients, oral tofacitinib was administered at 5 to 10 mg twice daily. Findings and caveats of the study: One nonresponder makes the tie between baseline CD8+ expansion and response uncertain.

Per germline, CDR1 LNHDA and CDR2 SQIVND (reference sequence). The CDR3 runs 14 residues. V shed 4 bases and J shed 1 base, with 8 bases lying between them. RNA extraction was followed by reverse transcription into cDNA, which acted as the sequencing template. Generated by immunoSEQ multiplex PCR, the TCRdb table keeps only in-frame clones and is missing some. The sample has a few hundred thousand clones, 35% to 45% seen once. This clone appeared a few times. The antigen remains undetermined. Treatment described: oral pan-JAK inhibitor, 5-10 mg twice daily. The V and J genes are TRBV19 and TRBJ2-4; D is possibly TRBD1 (6 bases). The source is a human donor with alopecia areata. Sequenced here: CD4+ T cells sorted from blood, sampled at approximately week 30, from a patient treated with tofacitinib. The CDR3 here is CASSNQGAKNIQYF. CDR3 bases: TGTGCCAGTAGTAACCAGGGGGCCAAAAACATTCAGTACTTC. Full variable domain (missing parts from reference TRBV19 and TRBJ2-4): DGGITQSPKYLFRKEGQNVTLSCEQNLNHDAMYWYRQDPGQGLRLIYYSQIVNDFQKGDIAEGYSVSREKKESFPLTVTSAQKNPTAFYLCASSNQGAKNIQYFGAGTRLSVL.